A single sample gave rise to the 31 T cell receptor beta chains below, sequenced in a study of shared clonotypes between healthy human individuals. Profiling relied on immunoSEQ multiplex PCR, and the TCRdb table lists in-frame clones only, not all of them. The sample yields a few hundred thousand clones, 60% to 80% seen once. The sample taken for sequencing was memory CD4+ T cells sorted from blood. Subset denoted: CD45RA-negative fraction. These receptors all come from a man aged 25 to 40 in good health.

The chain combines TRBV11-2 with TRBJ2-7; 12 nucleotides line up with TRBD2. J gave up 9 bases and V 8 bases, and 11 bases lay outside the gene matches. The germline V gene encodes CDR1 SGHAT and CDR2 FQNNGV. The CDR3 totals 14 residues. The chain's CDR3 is CASGSVGLAGWQYF. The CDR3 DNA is TGTGCCAGCGGATCTGTCGGACTAGCGGGGTGGCAGTACTTC.

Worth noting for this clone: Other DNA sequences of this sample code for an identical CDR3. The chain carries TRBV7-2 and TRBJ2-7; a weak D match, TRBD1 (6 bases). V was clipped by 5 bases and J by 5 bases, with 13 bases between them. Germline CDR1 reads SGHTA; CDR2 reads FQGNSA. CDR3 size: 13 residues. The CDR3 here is CASSPRPGDEQYF. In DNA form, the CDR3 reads TGTGCCAGCAGCCCGAGGCCAGGGGACGAGCAGTACTTC. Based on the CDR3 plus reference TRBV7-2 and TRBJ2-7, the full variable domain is GAGVSQSPSNKVTEKGKDVELRCDPISGHTALYWYRQSLGQGLEFLIYFQGNSAPDKSGLPSDRFSAERTGGSVSTLTIQRTQQEDSAVYLCASSPRPGDEQYFGPGTRLTVT.

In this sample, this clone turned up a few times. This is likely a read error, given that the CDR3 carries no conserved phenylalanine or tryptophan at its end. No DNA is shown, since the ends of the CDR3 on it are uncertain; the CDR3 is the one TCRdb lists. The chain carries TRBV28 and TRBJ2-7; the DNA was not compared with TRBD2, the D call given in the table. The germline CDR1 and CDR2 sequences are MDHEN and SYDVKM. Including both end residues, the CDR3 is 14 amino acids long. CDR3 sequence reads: CASTDGGSGTRTSL.

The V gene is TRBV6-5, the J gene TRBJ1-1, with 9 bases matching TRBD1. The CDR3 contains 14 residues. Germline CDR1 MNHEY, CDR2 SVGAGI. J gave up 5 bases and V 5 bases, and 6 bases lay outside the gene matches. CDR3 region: CASSTGGAVTEAFF. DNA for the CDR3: TGTGCCAGCAGTACAGGGGGCGCGGTTACTGAAGCTTTCTTT.

CDR3 residues: CASSFGQTTEAFF. In DNA form, the CDR3 reads TGTGCCAGCAGCTTTGGACAGACCACTGAAGCTTTCTTT. The V gene is TRBV7-9, the J gene TRBJ1-1, with D possibly being TRBD1 (6 bases). V lost 3 bases and J lost 4, with 9 bases in between. The V gene's germline CDR1 is SEHNR and CDR2 FQNEAQ (reference sequence). CDR3 size: 13 residues.

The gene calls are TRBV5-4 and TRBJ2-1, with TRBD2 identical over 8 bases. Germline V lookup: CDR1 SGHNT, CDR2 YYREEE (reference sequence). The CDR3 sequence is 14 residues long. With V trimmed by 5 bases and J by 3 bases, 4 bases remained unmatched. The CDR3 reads CASRLAGFYNEQFF. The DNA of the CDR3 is TGTGCCAGCAGATTAGCGGGATTCTACAATGAGCAGTTCTTC.

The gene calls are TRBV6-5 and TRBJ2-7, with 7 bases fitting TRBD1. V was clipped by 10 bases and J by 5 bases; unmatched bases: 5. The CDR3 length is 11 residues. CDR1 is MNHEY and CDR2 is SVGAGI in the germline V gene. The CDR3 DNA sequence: TGTGCCACAGGGGGTTATGACGAGCAGTACTTC. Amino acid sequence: CATGGYDEQYF.

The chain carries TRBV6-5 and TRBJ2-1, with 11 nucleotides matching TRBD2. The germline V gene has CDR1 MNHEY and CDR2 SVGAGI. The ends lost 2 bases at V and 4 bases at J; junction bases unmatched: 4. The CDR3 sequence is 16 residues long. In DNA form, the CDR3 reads TGTGCCAGCAGTTACCTGGGACTAGCGGAGTACAATGAGCAGTTCTTC. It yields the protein CASSYLGLAEYNEQFF.

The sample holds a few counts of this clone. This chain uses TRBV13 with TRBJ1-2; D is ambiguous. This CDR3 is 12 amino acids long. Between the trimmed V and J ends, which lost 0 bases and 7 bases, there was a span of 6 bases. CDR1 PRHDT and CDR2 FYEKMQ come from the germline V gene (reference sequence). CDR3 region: CASSLGKAGYTF. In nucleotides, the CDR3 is TGTGCCAGCAGCTTAGGGAAGGCTGGCTACACCTTC.

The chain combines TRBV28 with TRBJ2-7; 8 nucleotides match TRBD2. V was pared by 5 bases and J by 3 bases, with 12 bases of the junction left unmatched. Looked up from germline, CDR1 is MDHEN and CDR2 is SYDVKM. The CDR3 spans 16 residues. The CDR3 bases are TGTGCCAGCAGTCAAATAGCGGGAAACGGGTACTACGAGCAGTACTTC. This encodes CASSQIAGNGYYEQYF.

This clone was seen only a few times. The CDR3 here is CASSLVGGRGTGELFF. The DNA of the CDR3 is TGTGCCAGCAGCTTAGTTGGCGGGAGGGGAACCGGGGAGCTGTTTTTT. V and J are TRBV11-2 and TRBJ2-2; 9 bases fit TRBD2. The CDR3 sequence is 16 residues long. The germline V gene encodes CDR1 SGHAT and CDR2 FQNNGV. V dropped 1 base and J dropped 5; count of bases not matched to a gene: 5.

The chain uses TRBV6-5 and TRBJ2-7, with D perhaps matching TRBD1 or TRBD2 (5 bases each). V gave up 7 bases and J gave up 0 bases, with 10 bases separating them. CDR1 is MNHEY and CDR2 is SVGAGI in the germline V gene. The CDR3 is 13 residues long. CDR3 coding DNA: TGTGCCAGCAAAAGGGACGGCTCCTACGAGCAGTACTTC. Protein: CASKRDGSYEQYF.

The CDR3 loop is CASSPLLSTDTQYF. In nucleotides, the CDR3 is TGCGCCAGCAGCCCGCTTCTAAGCACAGATACGCAGTATTTT. This chain links TRBV5-1 with TRBJ2-3; D not resolved. The CDR3 has 14 residues. The germline CDR1 and CDR2 sequences are SGHRS and YFSETQ. Trimming took 4 bases from V and 0 from J, leaving 9 bases between them.

The CDR3 loop reads CASRAGTEAFF. The CDR3 region has the DNA TGTGCCAGCAGGGCAGGGACTGAAGCTTTCTTT. J is TRBJ1-1 and V is TRBV2; maybe TRBD1 (5 bases). The CDR3 totals 11 residues. In germline, CDR1 is SNHLY, CDR2 FYNNEI. The germline V and J ends were trimmed by 6 bases and 5 bases, with 7 bases remaining between them.

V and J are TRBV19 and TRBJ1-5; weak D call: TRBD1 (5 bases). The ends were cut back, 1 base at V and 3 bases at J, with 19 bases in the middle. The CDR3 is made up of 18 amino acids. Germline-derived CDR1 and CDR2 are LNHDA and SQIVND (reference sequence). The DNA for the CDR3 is TGTGCCAGTAGTATAGGTTATTGGGCTCTGACAGACAATCAGCCCCAGCATTTT. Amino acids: CASSIGYWALTDNQPQHF.

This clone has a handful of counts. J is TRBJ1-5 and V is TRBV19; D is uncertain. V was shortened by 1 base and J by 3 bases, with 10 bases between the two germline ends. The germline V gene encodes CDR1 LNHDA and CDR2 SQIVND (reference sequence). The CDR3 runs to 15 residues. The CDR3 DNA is TGTGCCAGTAGTATAGTGCCGGGTTCCAATCAGCCCCAGCATTTT. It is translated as CASSIVPGSNQPQHF.

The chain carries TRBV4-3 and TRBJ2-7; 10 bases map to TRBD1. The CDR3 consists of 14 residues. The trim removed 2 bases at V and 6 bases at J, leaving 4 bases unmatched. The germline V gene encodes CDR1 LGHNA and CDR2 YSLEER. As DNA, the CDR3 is TGCGCCAGCAGCCAATGGGGACAGGGGTCCGAGCAGTACTTC. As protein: CASSQWGQGSEQYF.

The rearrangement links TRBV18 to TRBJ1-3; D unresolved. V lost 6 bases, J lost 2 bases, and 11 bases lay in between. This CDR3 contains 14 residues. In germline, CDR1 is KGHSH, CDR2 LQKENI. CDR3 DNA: TGTGCCAGCTCCCAGAGGAGGGCTGGAAACACCATATATTTT. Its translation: CASSQRRAGNTIYF.

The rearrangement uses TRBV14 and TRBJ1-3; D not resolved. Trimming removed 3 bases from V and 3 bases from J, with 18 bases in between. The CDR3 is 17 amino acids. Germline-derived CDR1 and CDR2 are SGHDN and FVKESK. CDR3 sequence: CASSHNTVIVGGNTIYF. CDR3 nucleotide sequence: TGTGCCAGCAGCCATAACACCGTTATAGTTGGTGGAAACACCATATATTTT.

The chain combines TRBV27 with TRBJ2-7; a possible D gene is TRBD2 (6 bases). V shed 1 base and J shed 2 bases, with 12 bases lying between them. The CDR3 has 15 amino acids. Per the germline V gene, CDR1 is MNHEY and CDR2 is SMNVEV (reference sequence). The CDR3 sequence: CASSLFPSVTYEQYF. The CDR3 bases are TGTGCCAGCAGTTTATTTCCTAGCGTCACCTACGAGCAGTACTTC.

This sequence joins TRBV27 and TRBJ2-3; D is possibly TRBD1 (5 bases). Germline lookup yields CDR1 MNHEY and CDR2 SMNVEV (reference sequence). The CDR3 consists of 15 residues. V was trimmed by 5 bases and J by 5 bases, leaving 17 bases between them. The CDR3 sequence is CASSPLIKRGDTQYF. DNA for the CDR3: TGTGCCAGCAGTCCACTTATAAAAAGGGGAGATACGCAGTATTTT.

The CDR3 DNA reads TGTGCCAGCGAGAGCGAGAAGGGCGGTACGCAGTATTTT. Translated: CASESEKGGTQYF. The chain uses TRBV2 and TRBJ2-3; D is undetermined. Germline V gene sequence: CDR1 SNHLY, CDR2 FYNNEI. The CDR3 is 13 residues long. Trimming cost V 8 bases and J 8 bases, with 17 bases left between them. The complete variable domain, with remaining parts taken from reference TRBV2 and TRBJ2-3, reads EPEVTQTPSHQVTQMGQEVILRCVPISNHLYFYWYRQILGQKVEFLVSFYNNEISEKSEIFDDQFSVERPDGSNFTLKIRSTKLEDSAMYFCASESEKGGTQYFGPGTRLTVL.

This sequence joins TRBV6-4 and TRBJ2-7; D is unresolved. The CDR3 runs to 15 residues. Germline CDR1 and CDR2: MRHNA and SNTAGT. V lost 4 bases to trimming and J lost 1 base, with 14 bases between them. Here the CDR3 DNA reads TGTGCCAGCAGTGGTCATAGGGCCTATTCCTACGAGCAGTACTTC. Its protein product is CASSGHRAYSYEQYF.

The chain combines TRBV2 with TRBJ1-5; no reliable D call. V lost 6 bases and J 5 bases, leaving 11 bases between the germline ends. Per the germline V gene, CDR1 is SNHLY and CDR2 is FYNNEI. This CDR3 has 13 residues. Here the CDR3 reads CASSPERDQPQHF. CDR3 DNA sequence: TGTGCCAGCAGCCCGGAGAGGGATCAGCCCCAGCATTTT.

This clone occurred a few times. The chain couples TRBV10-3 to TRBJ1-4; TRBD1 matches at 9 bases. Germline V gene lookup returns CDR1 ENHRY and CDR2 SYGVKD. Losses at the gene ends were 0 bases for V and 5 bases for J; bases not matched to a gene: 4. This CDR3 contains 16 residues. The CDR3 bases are TGTGCCATCAGTGAGTCCGGGACAGGGAGAAATGAAAAACTGTTTTTT. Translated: CAISESGTGRNEKLFF.

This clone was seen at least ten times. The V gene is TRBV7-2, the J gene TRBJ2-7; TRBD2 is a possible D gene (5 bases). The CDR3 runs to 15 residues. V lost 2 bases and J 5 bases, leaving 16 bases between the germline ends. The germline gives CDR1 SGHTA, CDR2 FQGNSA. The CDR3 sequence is CASSLQGGSVDEQYF. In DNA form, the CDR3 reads TGTGCCAGCAGCTTACAAGGTGGGAGTGTCGACGAGCAGTACTTC.

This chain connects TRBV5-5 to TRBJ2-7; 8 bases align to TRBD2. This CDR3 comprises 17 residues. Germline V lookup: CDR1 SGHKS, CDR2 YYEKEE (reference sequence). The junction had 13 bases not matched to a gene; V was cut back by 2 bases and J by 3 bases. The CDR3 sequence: CASSLGGSAGEGYEQYF. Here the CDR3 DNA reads TGTGCCAGCAGCTTAGGGGGTTCAGCGGGAGAGGGCTACGAGCAGTACTTC.

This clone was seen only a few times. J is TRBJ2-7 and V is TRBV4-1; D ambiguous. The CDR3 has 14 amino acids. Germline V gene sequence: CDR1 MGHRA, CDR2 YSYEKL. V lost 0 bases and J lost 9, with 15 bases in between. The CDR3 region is CASSQDPQLIGQYF. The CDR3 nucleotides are TGCGCCAGCAGCCAAGATCCGCAGCTCATAGGGCAGTACTTC.

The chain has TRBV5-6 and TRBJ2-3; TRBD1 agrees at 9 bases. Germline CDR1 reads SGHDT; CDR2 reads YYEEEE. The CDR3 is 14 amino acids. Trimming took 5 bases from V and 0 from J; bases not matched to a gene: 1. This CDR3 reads CASRGTGSTDTQYF. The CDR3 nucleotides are TGTGCCAGCAGGGGGACAGGGAGCACAGATACGCAGTATTTT.

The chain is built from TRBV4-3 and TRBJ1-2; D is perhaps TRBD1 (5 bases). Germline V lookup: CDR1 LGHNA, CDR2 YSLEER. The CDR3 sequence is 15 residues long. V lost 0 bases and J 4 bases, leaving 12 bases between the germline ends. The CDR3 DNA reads TGCGCCAGCAGCCAAGATTTGCGAACAGGCTATGGCTACACCTTC. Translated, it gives CASSQDLRTGYGYTF.

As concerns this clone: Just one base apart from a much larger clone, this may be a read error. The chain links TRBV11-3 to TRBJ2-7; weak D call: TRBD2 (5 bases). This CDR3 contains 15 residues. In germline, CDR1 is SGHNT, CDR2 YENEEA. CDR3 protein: CASSLGRGSSYEQYF. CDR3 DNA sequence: TGTGCCAGCAGCTTAGGACGGGGAAGCTCCTACGAACAGTACTTC.